This T cell receptor beta chain was found in a study of T cells in Graves' hyperthyroidism and ophthalmopathy. Points from the study as a whole: Stable hyperthyroidism and ophthalmopathy were separated using 13 V-J signatures.

Remarks on this clonotype: The antigen remains unidentified.

The source material, RNA transcripts, was used to amplify TCR beta CDR3 regions. With the HTBI primer set, the TCR CDR3 went through a first round of RT-PCR. TCRdb re-called the multiplex PCR reads with MiXCR, one entry per CDR3 protein. The table has 700,000 or so distinct CDR3 sequences, around 15% seen once. A NOSPECS grade of at least 4, a Clinical Activity Score of at least 3 and duration under 3 months were recorded in ophthalmopathy patients. The germline V gene encodes CDR1 SGHVS and CDR2 FNYEAQ. CDR3 length equals 15 residues. V lost 5 bases and J lost 8, with 19 bases in between. The TCR originated in a woman aged 45-65 years with Graves' ophthalmopathy. The sample was blood. The chain combines TRBV7-6 with TRBJ2-1; TRBD2 is a possible D gene (6 bases). The CDR3 region is CASSPRERGVDEQFF. The CDR3 nucleotides are TGTGCCAGCAGCCCACGGGAGAGGGGAGTCGATGAGCAGTTCTTC.